A single sample is the source of the 13 T cell receptor beta chains below, sequenced in a study of OX40 agonist ivuxolimab in advanced cancers. This table comes from immunoSEQ multiplex PCR, and its TCRdb copy is limited to in-frame clones, with some not included. Of tens of thousands of clones detected, 85% to 90% appear once; the ten largest clones hold approximately 1.7%. The input for sequencing was CD4+ or CD8+ T cells sorted from blood, taken in a trial of the OX40 agonist ivuxolimab. The receptor source for this set is an adult with an advanced solid tumor such as melanoma, head and neck, liver or kidney cancer.

This sequence joins TRBV27 and TRBJ2-2; D not resolved. Germline V gene data show CDR1 as MNHEY and CDR2 as SMNVEV (reference sequence). V lost 7 bases and J 4 bases, leaving 10 bases between the germline ends. The CDR3 is made up of 13 amino acids. DNA of the CDR3: TGTGCCAGCACTCTCCTCGGCACCGGGGAGCTGTTTTTT. This gives the protein CASTLLGTGELFF.

This chain connects TRBV7-9 to TRBJ1-6, with D possibly matching TRBD1 (5 bases). V was trimmed by 5 bases and J by 10 bases, leaving 15 bases between them. This CDR3 is 14 amino acids long. The germline V gene encodes CDR1 SEHNR and CDR2 FQNEAQ (reference sequence). The CDR3 bases are TGTGCCAGCAGCCCCCCCCAGGGCGGCTCACCCCTCCACTTT. Translating it yields CASSPPQGGSPLHF.

The chain's CDR3 is CASSIVGRRASNQPQHF. CDR3 in DNA: TGTGCCAGTAGTATTGTGGGTCGCAGGGCTAGCAATCAGCCCCAGCATTTT. This sequence joins TRBV19 and TRBJ1-5; TRBD1 might be the D (5 bases). The CDR3 has 17 residues. The germline gives CDR1 LNHDA, CDR2 SQIVND (reference sequence). The V gene lost 3 bases and the J gene lost 0 bases, with 15 bases spanning the gap.

The chain has TRBV6-6 and TRBJ2-7; D gene unclear. With 5 bases removed from V and 2 bases from J, the gap between germline ends came to 7 bases. The CDR3 is 12 amino acids. Per the germline V gene, CDR1 is MNHNY and CDR2 is SVGAGI (reference sequence). The CDR3 nucleotides read TGTGCCAGCAGTAACCCCACCTACGAGCAGTACTTC. Protein sequence: CASSNPTYEQYF.

The rearrangement links TRBV19 to TRBJ2-2; D possibly corresponds to TRBD1 (6 bases). CDR3 length: 16 residues. Germline values: CDR1 LNHDA, CDR2 SQIVND (reference sequence). The ends were cut back, 5 bases at V and 4 bases at J, with 17 bases in the middle. The CDR3 reads CASSSSGTKVTGELFF. In nucleotides, the CDR3 is TGTGCCAGTAGTTCCTCCGGGACAAAGGTCACCGGGGAGCTGTTTTTT.

This chain joins TRBV30 and TRBJ2-7; D may be TRBD2 (5 bases). CDR3 length: 15 residues. The V and J ends lost 0 bases and 4 bases respectively, with 16 bases between them. The germline V gene has CDR1 GTSNPN and CDR2 SVGIG (reference sequence). The CDR3, as DNA: TGTGCCTGGAGTGTAAAGGGCAAAGCGGTATACGAGCAGTACTTC. It specifies CAWSVKGKAVYEQYF.

The J gene is TRBJ2-1, the V gene TRBV5-1, with TRBD1 identical over 7 bases. J was trimmed by 6 bases and V by 4 bases; bases with no gene match: 13. CDR1 and CDR2 (germline): SGHRS, YFSETQ. The CDR3 runs to 16 residues. CDR3 DNA: TGCGCCAGCAGCCCTCTAACAGGGGAAGGGATCAATGAGCAGTTCTTC. This encodes CASSPLTGEGINEQFF.

V gene TRBV5-6 combines with J gene TRBJ2-7; possibly TRBD1 for D (6 bases). Germline CDR1 is SGHDT and CDR2 is YYEEEE. This CDR3 region has 15 residues. V was pared by 0 bases and J by 3 bases, with 13 bases between. CDR3 bases: TGTGCCAGCAGCTTGGACAGGGACCTCCTCTACGAGCAGTACTTC. It specifies CASSLDRDLLYEQYF.

This chain uses TRBV18 with TRBJ1-4; D is unresolved. CDR1 is KGHSH, CDR2 LQKENI, per germline. The CDR3 is 13 amino acids. With 5 bases removed from V and 0 bases from J, the gap between germline ends came to 4 bases. The CDR3: CASSGSTNEKLFF. CDR3 nucleotide sequence: TGTGCCAGCTCAGGGTCAACTAATGAAAAACTGTTTTTT. Full variable domain (remainder filled in from reference TRBV18 and TRBJ1-4): NAGVMQNPRHLVRRRGQEARLRCSPMKGHSHVYWYRQLPEEGLKFMVYLQKENIIDESGMPKERFSAEFPKEGPSILRIQQVVRGDSAAYFCASSGSTNEKLFFGSGTQLSVL.

The chain uses TRBV6-1 and TRBJ1-5; unclear D gene. The V end was cut by 8 bases, the J end by 1 base, with 12 bases between. CDR1 and CDR2 (germline): MNHNS, SASEGT. The CDR3 is 14 amino acids. This CDR3 is CASRSGISNQPQHF. The CDR3 nucleotides are TGTGCCAGCCGTTCTGGGATCAGCAATCAGCCCCAGCATTTT.

This chain uses TRBV5-6 with TRBJ1-2, with TRBD1 identical over 7 bases. Germline V gene lookup returns CDR1 SGHDT and CDR2 YYEEEE. The trim removed 3 bases at V and 6 bases at J, leaving 20 bases unmatched. The CDR3 extends over 18 amino acids. CDR3 nucleotides: TGTGCCAGCAGCTGGAGCCCCCTAAAGCGACAGGGAGGGGATGGCTACACCTTC. This sequence encodes CASSWSPLKRQGGDGYTF.

This chain joins TRBV7-2 and TRBJ1-2; 9 positions agree with TRBD1. Germline loops: CDR1 SGHTA, CDR2 FQGNSA. CDR3 length: 15 amino acids. Trimming at V came to 5 bases and at J to 5 bases, leaving 9 bases not matched to a gene. The DNA for the CDR3 is TGTGCCAGCAGCCAGACGGTGGGACAGGGTTATGGCTACACCTTC. This translates into CASSQTVGQGYGYTF.

The chain recombines TRBV6-5 with TRBJ1-6, with TRBD1 matching 7 bases. Germline V gene data show CDR1 as MNHEY and CDR2 as SVGAGI. The CDR3 loop spans 14 amino acids. J was trimmed by 13 bases and V by 6 bases; bases with no gene match: 12. The CDR3 here is CASSPRRGVGPLHF. In DNA, the CDR3 is TGTGCCAGCAGCCCCCGCAGGGGGGTAGGGCCCCTCCACTTT.